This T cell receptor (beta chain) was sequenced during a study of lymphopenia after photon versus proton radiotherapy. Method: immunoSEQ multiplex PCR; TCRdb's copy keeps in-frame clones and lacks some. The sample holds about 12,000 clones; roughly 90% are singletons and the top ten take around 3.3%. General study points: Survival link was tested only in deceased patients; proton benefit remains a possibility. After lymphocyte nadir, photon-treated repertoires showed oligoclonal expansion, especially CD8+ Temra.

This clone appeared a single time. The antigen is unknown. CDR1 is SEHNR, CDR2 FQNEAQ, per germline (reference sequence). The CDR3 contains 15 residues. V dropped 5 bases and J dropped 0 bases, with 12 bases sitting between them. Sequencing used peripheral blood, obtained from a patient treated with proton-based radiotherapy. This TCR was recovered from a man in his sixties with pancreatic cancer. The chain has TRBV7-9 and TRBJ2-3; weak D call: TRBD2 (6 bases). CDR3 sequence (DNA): TGTGCCAGCAGCGCATCCGGGACTAGCACAGATACGCAGTATTTT. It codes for CASSASGTSTDTQYF. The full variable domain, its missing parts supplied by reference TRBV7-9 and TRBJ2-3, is DTGVSQNPRHKITKRGQNVTFRCDPISEHNRLYWYRQTLGQGPEFLTYFQNEAQLEKSRLLSDRFSAERPKGSFSTLEIQRTEQGDSAMYLCASSASGTSTDTQYFGPGTRLTVL.